This T cell receptor beta chain appears in the sequencing data of a study of vaccination and CD4 T cells after COVID-19. Overall study: Post-COVID draws followed diagnosis by a median around 100 days (range 35 to 161).

Per the germline V gene, CDR1 is SEHNR and CDR2 is FQNEAQ (reference sequence). There are 15 residues in the CDR3. V was shortened by 0 bases and J by 7 bases, with 14 bases between the two germline ends. Treatment noted: roughly 11-day PBMC culture with coronavirus spike peptide pools or control peptides (ViraFEST assay). PCR positivity dates ran from March to December 2020, preceding US Alpha, Beta and Delta variants. Scientists ran DNA taken from cultured CD4+ T cells through the Oncomine TCR Beta short-read assay for sequencing. Cultures of CD4+ T cells served as the source for extracting genomic DNA. TCRdb passed the PCR reads through MiXCR, listing each CDR3 protein once. Here the sample spans around 21,000 distinct CDR3 sequences, 55% being singletons. As regards this clonotype: Its matching antigen is unknown.

This receptor was identified in a human donor who had recovered from COVID-19. This sequence joins TRBV7-9 and TRBJ2-3; D perhaps matches TRBD2 (6 bases). The source material was CD4+ T cells from blood, cultured in vitro. As DNA, the CDR3 is TGTGCCAGCAGCTTAGCCGGGCGGGGAAAAAATACGCAGTATTTT. Residues: CASSLAGRGKNTQYF.